The clone carrying this TCR beta chain was counted a few times. Its antigen is as yet unknown. Sequencing was performed with immunoSEQ multiplex PCR; in TCRdb, only in-frame clones are kept and a portion is missing. The table includes about 200,000 clones, roughly three quarters detected once. The TCR beta libraries used around 2 micrograms of genomic DNA that came from cryopreserved PBMCs. The CDR3 is 15 residues long. Germline V gene sequence: CDR1 MNHEY, CDR2 SVGAGI. The J segment lost 3 bases and the V segment lost 5 bases, leaving 8 bases of the junction unmatched. This entry belongs to a study of cytotoxic CD8 clonotypes in ibrutinib-treated CLL. Regarding the study as a whole: Baseline levels of clonality went above those of age-matched healthy donors and moved with circulating CD8+ T-cell counts. There were few public clonotypes, and on treatment they contracted or stayed stable. A rise in clonality was seen at ibrutinib response, and a fall back toward baseline was seen at progression.

This clonotype was sampled from a human donor with chronic lymphocytic leukemia. This sequence joins TRBV6-5 and TRBJ1-2; 8 bases line up with TRBD1. The sample in question was PBMCs, obtained after 12 months of ibrutinib treatment. CDR3: CASSKGQGGYYGYTF. DNA of the CDR3: TGTGCCAGCAGTAAAGGACAGGGAGGATACTATGGCTACACCTTC.